The clone carrying this TCR beta chain came up once. Its matching antigen is unknown. This entry is derived from a study of Graves' ophthalmopathy and Graves' hyperthyroidism. Whole-study findings and limits: Most thyroid clonotypes with frequency above 0.001 were detected in blood too.

V was cut by 5 bases and J by 12 bases, with 11 bases left in between. The CDR3 is 12 amino acids. Per germline, CDR1 SGHTA and CDR2 FQGNSA. RNA served as the template for amplifying TCR beta CDR3 regions. The first round was an RT-PCR with HTBI primers, and the second round was a multiplex PCR. TCRdb itself ran the multiplex PCR reads through MiXCR, one entry per CDR3 protein. The sample contains over a million distinct CDR3 sequences, 35% to 40% of which appear only once. Specimen: peripheral blood or thyroid tissue (not recorded which). The chain is built from TRBV7-2 and TRBJ1-6; no firm D call. This sequence was found in an adult man with Graves' hyperthyroidism. The chain's CDR3 is CASSPVGGPLHF. DNA of the CDR3: TGTGCCAGCAGCCCAGTTGGAGGACCCCTCCACTTT.